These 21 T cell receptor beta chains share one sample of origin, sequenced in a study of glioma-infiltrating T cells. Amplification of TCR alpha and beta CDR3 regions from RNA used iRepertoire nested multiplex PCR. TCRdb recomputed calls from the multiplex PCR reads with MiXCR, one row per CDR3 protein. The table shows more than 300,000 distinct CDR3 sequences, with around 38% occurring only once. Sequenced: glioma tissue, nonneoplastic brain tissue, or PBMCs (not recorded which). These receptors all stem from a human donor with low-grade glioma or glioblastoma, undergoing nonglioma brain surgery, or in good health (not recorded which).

The CDR3 sequence: CASSSGLRGDTEAFF. CDR3 nucleotides: TGTGCCAGCAGTTCTGGACTCAGAGGGGACACTGAAGCTTTCTTT. The chain joins TRBV28 to TRBJ1-1; D may be TRBD1 (5 bases). V was cut by 4 bases and J by 3 bases, with 15 bases left in between. The germline CDR1 and CDR2 sequences are MDHEN and SYDVKM. This CDR3 contains 15 residues.

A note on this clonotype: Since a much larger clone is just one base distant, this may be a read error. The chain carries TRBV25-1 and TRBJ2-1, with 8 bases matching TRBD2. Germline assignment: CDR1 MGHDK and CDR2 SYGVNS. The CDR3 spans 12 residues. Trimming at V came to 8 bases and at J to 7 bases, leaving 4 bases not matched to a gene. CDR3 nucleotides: TGTGCCAGCGGGACTAGGGGGAATGAGCAGTTCTTC. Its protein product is CASGTRGNEQFF.

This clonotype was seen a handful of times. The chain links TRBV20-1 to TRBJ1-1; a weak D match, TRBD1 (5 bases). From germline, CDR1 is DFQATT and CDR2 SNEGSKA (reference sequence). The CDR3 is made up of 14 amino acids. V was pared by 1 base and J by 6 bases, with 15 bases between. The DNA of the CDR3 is TGCAGTGCTAGAGTGCAACGGGACGTCCCTGAAGCTTTCTTT. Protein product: CSARVQRDVPEAFF.

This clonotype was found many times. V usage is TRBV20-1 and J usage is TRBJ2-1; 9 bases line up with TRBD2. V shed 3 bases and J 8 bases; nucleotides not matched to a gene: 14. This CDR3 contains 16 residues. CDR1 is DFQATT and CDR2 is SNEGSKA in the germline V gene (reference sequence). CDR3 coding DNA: TGCAGTGCTAGGGAAGCTTTAGCGGGGGACGTTGATGAGCAGTTCTTC. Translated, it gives CSAREALAGDVDEQFF.

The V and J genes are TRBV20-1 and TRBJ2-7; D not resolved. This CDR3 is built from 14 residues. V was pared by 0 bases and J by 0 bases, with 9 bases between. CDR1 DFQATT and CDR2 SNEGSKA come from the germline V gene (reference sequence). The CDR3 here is CSARDLDNSYEQYF. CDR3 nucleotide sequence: TGCAGTGCTAGAGATCTTGACAACTCCTACGAGCAGTACTTC.

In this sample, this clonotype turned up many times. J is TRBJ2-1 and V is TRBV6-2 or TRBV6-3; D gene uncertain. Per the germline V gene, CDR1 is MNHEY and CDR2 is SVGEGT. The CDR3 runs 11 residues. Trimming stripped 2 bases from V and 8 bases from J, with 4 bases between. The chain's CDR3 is CASSYSYEQFF. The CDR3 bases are TGTGCCAGCAGTTACAGTTATGAGCAGTTCTTC.

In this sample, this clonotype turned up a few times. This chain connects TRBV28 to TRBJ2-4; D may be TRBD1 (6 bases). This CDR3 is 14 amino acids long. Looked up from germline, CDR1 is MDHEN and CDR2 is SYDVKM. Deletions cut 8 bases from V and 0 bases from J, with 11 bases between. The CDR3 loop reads CASDTRGAKNIQYF. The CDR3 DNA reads TGTGCCAGCGATACCAGGGGAGCCAAAAACATTCAGTACTTC. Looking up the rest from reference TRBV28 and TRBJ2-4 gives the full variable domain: DVKVTQSSRYLVKRTGEKVFLECVQDMDHENMFWYRQDPGLGLRLIYFSYDVKMKEKGDIPEGYSVSREKKERFSLILESASTNQTSMYLCASDTRGAKNIQYFGAGTRLSVL.

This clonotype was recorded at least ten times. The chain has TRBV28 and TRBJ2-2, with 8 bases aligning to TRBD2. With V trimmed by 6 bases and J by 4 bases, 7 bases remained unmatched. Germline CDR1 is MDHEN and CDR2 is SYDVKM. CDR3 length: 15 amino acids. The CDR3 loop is CASRMPGGGTGELFF. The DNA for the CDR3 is TGTGCCAGCAGAATGCCCGGGGGGGGCACCGGGGAGCTGTTTTTT.

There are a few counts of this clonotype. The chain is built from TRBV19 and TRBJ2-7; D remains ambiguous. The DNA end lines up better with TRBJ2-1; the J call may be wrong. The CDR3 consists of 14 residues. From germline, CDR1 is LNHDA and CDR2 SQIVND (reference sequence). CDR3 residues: CASSIPGSPSGQFF. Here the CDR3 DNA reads TGTGCCAGTAGTATCCCAGGATCGCCAAGTGGGCAGTTCTTC.

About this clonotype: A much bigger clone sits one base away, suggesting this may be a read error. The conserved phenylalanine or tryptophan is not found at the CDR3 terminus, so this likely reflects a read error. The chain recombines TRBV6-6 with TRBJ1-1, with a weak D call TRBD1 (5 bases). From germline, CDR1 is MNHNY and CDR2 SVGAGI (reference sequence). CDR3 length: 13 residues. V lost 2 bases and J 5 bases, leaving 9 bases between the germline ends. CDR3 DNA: TGTGCCAGCAGTTACCTAGGGGTGACTGAAGCTTTCTCT. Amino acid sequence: CASSYLGVTEAFS.

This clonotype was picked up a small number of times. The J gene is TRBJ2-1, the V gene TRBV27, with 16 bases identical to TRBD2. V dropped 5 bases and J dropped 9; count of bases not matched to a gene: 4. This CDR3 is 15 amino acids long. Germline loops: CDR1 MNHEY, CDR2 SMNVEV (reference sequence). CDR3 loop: CASSIGTSGRVEQFF. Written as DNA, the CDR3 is TGTGCCAGCAGTATCGGGACTAGCGGGAGGGTTGAGCAGTTCTTC.

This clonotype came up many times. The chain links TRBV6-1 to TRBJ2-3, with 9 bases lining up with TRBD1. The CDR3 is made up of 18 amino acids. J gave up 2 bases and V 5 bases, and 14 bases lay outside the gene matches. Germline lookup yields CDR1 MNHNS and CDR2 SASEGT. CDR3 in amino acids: CASSYPKHRGRNTDTQYF. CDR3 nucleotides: TGTGCCAGCAGTTATCCGAAACACAGGGGGCGAAACACAGATACGCAGTATTTT.

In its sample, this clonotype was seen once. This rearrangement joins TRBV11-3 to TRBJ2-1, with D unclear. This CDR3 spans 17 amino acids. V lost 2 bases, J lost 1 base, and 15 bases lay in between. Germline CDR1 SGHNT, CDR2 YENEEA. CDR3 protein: CASSLSTAWKSYNEQFF. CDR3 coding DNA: TGTGCCAGCAGCTTATCCACCGCTTGGAAGTCCTACAATGAGCAGTTCTTC. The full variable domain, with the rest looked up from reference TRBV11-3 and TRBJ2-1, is EAGVVQSPRYKIIEKKQPVAFWCNPISGHNTLYWYLQNLGQGPELLIRYENEEAVDDSQLPKDRFSAERLKGVDSTLKIQPAELGDSAVYLCASSLSTAWKSYNEQFFGPGTRLTVL.

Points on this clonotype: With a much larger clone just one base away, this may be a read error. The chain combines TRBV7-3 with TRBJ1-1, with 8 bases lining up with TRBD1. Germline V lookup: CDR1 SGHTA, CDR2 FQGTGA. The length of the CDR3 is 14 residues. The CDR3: CASSSDRENTEALF. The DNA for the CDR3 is TGTGCCAGCAGCTCGGACAGGGAGAACACTGAAGCTCTCTTT.

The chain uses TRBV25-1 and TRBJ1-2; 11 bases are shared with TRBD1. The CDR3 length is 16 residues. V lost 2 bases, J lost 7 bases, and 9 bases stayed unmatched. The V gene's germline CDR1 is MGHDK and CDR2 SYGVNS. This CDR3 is CASSEGGQGVLSGYTF. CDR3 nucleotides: TGTGCCAGCAGTGAAGGGGGACAGGGGGTATTGAGTGGCTACACCTTC.

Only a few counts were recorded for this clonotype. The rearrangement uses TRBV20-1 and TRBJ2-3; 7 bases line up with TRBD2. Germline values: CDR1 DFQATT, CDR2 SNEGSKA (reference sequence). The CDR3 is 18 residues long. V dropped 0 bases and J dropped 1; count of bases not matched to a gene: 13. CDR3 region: CSAREANKRGFGTDTQYF. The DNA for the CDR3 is TGCAGTGCTAGAGAGGCGAATAAGCGGGGATTCGGCACAGATACGCAGTATTTT.

CDR3 amino acids: CSSPGTTQETQYF. Here the CDR3 DNA reads TGCAGTTCCCCCGGGACTACTCAAGAGACCCAGTACTTC. The J gene is TRBJ2-5, the V gene TRBV20-1; 7 nucleotides agree with TRBD2. Germline CDR1 DFQATT, CDR2 SNEGSKA (reference sequence). V shed 8 bases and J 2 bases; nucleotides not matched to a gene: 8. This CDR3 has 13 residues.

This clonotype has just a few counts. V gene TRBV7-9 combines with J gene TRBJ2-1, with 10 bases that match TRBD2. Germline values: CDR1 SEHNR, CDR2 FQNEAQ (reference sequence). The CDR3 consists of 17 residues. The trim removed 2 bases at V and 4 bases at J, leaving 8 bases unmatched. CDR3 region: CASSLPLAGGVYNEQFF. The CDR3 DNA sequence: TGTGCCAGCAGCTTACCTTTAGCGGGAGGAGTGTACAATGAGCAGTTCTTC. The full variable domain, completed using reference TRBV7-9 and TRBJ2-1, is DTGVSQNPRHKITKRGQNVTFRCDPISEHNRLYWYRQTLGQGPEFLTYFQNEAQLEKSRLLSDRFSAERPKGSFSTLEIQRTEQGDSAMYLCASSLPLAGGVYNEQFFGPGTRLTVL.

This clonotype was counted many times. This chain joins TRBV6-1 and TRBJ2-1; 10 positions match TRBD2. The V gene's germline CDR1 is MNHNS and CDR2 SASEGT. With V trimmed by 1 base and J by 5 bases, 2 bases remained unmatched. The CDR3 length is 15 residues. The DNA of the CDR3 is TGTGCCAGCAGTGAAGGGACTAGCGGCCACAATGAGCAGTTCTTC. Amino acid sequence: CASSEGTSGHNEQFF.

CDR3 amino acids: CASSLATGVSTYEQYF. CDR3 DNA sequence: TGTGCCAGCAGTTTAGCTACCGGGGTATCAACCTACGAGCAGTACTTC. The chain recombines TRBV28 with TRBJ2-7; maybe TRBD2 (5 bases). The CDR3 extends over 16 amino acids. Germline values: CDR1 MDHEN, CDR2 SYDVKM. The V and J ends lost 2 bases and 2 bases respectively, with 16 bases between them.

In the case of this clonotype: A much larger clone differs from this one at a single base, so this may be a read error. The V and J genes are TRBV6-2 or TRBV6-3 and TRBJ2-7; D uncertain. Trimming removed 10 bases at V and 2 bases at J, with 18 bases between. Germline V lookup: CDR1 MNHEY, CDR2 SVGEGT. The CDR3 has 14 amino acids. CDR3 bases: TGTGCCACCTCGACTCTACCTCCCACCTACGAGCAGTACTTC. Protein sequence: CATSTLPPTYEQYF.